The clone carrying this TCR beta chain has a single count. The source of the sample is a study of blood T cell repertoires in COVID-19. For the study at large: Material from acute and convalescent COVID-19 was sourced from the United States, Italy and Spain. PBMCs, B-cell-depleted T cells, or T cells provided the cDNA or gDNA that made up the material.

V lost 3 bases to trimming and J lost 4 bases, with 13 bases between them. Germline V gives CDR1 MNHEY, CDR2 SMNVEV (reference sequence). The CDR3 is 15 residues long. Original handling: The authors estimated nucleated cell counts from reference gene primer amplification. Sequenced by immunoSEQ multiplex PCR; TCRdb stores in-frame clones only, minus some. V and J calls plus clone size are reproduced from that table; the DNA served to infer D and trimming. The table has 75,000 to 100,000 clones, about 88% seen once. This sequence originates from a woman aged 80 or over with acute or convalescent COVID-19. The rearrangement uses TRBV27 and TRBJ2-1; the D gene is possibly TRBD1 (6 bases). Sequencing was performed on peripheral blood. The CDR3 DNA reads TGTGCCAGCAGTTTTCAGGGGCTTCAATACAATGAGCAGTTCTTC. The encoded protein is CASSFQGLQYNEQFF.